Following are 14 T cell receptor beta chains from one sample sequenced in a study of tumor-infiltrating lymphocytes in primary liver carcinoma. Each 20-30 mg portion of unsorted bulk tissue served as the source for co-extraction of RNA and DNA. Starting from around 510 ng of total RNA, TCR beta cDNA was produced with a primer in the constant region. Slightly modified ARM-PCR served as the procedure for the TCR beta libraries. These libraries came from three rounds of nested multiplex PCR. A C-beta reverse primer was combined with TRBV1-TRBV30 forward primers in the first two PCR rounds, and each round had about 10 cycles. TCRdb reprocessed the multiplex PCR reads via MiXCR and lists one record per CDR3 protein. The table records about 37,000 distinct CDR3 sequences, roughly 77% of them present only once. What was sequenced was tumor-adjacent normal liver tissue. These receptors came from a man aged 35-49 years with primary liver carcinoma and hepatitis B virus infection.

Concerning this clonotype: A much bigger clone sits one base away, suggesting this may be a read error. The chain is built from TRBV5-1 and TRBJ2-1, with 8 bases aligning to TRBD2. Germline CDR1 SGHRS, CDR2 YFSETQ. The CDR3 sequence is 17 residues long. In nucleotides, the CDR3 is TGCGCCAGCAGCACTAGACTAGCGCCCAGCTCCTACAATGGGCAGTTCTTC. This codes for CASSTRLAPSSYNGQFF.

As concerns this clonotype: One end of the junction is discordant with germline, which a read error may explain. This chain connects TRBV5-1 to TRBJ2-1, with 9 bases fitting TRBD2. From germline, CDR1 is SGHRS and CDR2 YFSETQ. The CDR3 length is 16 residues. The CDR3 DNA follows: TGCGCCAGCAGCTTGGAGCGGGAGGACCTCTACAGTGAGCAGTTCTTC. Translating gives CASSLEREDLYSEQFF.

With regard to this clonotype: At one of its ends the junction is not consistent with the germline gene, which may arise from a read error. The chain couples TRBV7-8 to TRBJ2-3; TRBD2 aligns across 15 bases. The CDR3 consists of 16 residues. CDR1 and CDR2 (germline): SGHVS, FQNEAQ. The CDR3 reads CARRSPGTSGRSTQYF. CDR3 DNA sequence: TGTGCCAGAAGGTCCCCCGGGACTAGCGGGAGGAGTACGCAATATTTT.

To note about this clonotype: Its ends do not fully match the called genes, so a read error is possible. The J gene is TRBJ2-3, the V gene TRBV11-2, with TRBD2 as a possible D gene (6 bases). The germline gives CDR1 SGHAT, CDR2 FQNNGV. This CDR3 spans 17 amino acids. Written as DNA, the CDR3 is TGTGCCAGCACCGACCAGGTTTCTGGCGGGAACTCAGATACACAGTATTTT. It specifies CASTDQVSGGNSDTQYF.

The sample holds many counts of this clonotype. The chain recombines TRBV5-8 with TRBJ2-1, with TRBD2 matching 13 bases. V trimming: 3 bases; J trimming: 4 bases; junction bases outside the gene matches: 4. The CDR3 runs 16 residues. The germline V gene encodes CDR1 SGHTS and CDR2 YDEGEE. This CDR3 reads CASSSGLAGLYNEQFF. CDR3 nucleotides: TGTGCCAGCAGCTCGGGACTAGCGGGATTATACAATGAGCAGTTCTTC.

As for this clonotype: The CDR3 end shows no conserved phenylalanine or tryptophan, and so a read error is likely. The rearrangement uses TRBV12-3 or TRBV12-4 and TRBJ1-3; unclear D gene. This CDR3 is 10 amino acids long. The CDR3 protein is CVSSANTIYL. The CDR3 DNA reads TGTGTCAGCTCGGCGAACACCATATATTTG.

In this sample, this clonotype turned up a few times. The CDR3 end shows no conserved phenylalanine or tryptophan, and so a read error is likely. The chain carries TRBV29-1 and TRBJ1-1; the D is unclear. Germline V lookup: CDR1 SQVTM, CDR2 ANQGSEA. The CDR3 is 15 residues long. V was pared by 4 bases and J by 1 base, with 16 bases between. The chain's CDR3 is CSVGGTHTENTEAFL. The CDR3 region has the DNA TGCAGCGTTGGTGGCACGCACACAGAGAACACTGAAGCTTTCCTT.

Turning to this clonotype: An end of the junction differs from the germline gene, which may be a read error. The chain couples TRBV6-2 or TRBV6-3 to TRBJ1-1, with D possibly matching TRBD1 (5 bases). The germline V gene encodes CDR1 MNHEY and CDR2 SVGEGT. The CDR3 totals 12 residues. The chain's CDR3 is CAGSQLRGETFF. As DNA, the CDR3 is TGTGCCGGCAGCCAACTACGAGGGGAAACTTTCTTT.

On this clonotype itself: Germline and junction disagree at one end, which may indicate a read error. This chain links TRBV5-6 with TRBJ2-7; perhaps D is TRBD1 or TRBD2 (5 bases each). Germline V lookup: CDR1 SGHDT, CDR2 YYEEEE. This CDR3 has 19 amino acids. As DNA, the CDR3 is TGTGCCATCAGCGCCATAGGGGCCCGCGAGGGGCAGAACTCCTACGAGCAGTACTTC. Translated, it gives CAISAIGAREGQNSYEQYF.

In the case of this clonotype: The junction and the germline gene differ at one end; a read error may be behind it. The CDR3 bases are TGTGCGAGCAGATTGGCGGGCACCGGGGAGCTGTTTTTT. Protein: CASRLAGTGELFF. The gene calls are TRBV5-4 and TRBJ2-2; tentatively, D is TRBD2 (5 bases). Germline-derived CDR1 and CDR2 are SGHNT and YYREEE (reference sequence). CDR3 length equals 13 residues.

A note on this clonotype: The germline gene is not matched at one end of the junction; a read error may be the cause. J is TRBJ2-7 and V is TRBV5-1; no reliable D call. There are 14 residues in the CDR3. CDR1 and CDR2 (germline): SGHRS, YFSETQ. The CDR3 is CVSSLIGVSYEQYF. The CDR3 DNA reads TGCGTCAGCAGCTTGATCGGCGTCTCCTACGAGCAGTACTTC.

The CDR3 bases are TGTGCCGGCACCGCCTTCGGCATCACTGAAGCTTTCTTT. Its protein product is CAGTAFGITEAFF. V is TRBV6-2 or TRBV6-3 and J is TRBJ1-1; D unclear. Germline assignment: CDR1 MNHEY and CDR2 SVGEGT. V lost 11 bases and J 4 bases, leaving 17 bases between the germline ends. The CDR3 is 13 residues long.

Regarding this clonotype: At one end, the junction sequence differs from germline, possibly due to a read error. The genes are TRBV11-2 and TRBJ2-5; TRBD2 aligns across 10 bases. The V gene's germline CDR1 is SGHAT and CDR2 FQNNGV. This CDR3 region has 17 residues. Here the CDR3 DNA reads TGTGCCAGCAGCTTAAGACTAGCGGGTGAATCGAACGAGACCCAGTACTTT. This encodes CASSLRLAGESNETQYF. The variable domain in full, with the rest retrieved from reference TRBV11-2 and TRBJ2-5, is EAGVAQSPRYKIIEKRQSVAFWCNPISGHATLYWYQQILGQGPKLLIQFQNNGVVDDSQLPKDRFSAERLKGVDSTLKIQPAKLEDSAVYLCASSLRLAGESNETQYFGPGTRLLVL.

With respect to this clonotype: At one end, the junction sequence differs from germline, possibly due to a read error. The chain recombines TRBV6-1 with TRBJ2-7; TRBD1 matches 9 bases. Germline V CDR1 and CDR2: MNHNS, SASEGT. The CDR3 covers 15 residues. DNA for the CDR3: TGTACCAGCAGTGAAGGGACAGGGAGCTTCGACGACCAGTACTTC. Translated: CTSSEGTGSFDDQYF.